Below are 29 T cell receptor beta chains sequenced from a single sample in a study of blood T cell repertoires in COVID-19. Profiled with immunoSEQ multiplex PCR; TCRdb holds only in-frame clones, not every one. The sample has more than 110,000 clones; approximately 84% are singletons. The sequencing input was peripheral blood. The receptors derive from a human donor in a cohort sampled during active COVID-19.

The rearrangement joins TRBV25-1 to TRBJ1-3; D is possibly TRBD1 (5 bases). V gave up 1 base and J gave up 3 bases, with 7 bases separating them. The CDR3 length is 14 residues. Germline loops: CDR1 MGHDK, CDR2 SYGVNS. The CDR3 is CASSESGFGNTIYF. CDR3 in DNA: TGTGCCAGCAGTGAATCAGGGTTTGGAAACACCATATATTTT.

The genes are TRBV10-3 and TRBJ1-3; tentatively, D is TRBD1 (6 bases). Trimming stripped 10 bases from V and 0 bases from J, with 13 bases between. This CDR3 region has 14 residues. Germline lookup yields CDR1 ENHRY and CDR2 SYGVKD. The CDR3 nucleotides are TGTGCCACCAGACAGGACCTCTCTGGAAACACCATATATTTT. Amino acids: CATRQDLSGNTIYF.

The gene calls are TRBV6-5 and TRBJ1-3; no clear D gene. Germline CDR1 and CDR2: MNHEY and SVGAGI. Trimming took off 0 bases at V and 0 bases at J, with 6 bases between the two ends. The CDR3 has 15 residues. As DNA, the CDR3 is TGTGCCAGCAGTTACTCGGGGAGCTCTGGAAACACCATATATTTT. Its translation: CASSYSGSSGNTIYF.

The rearrangement links TRBV6-1 to TRBJ1-2, with 10 bases identical to TRBD1. Germline trimming cut 2 bases from V and 6 bases from J; bases unmatched to any gene: 15. The CDR3 sequence is 18 residues long. CDR1 is MNHNS and CDR2 is SASEGT in the germline V gene. CDR3 sequence (DNA): TGTGCCAGCAGTGAATCATCCGTGACAGGGGGCCGTCGGAATGGCTACACCTTC. Protein: CASSESSVTGGRRNGYTF.

This clone came up a few times. The V call is TRBV7-9, the J call TRBJ2-5; 8 nucleotides match TRBD1. V lost 6 bases and J lost 5; bases outside the gene matches: 8. This CDR3 has 14 residues. The V gene's germline CDR1 is SEHNR and CDR2 FQNEAQ (reference sequence). The chain's CDR3 is CASRRTGPGETQYF. CDR3 nucleotides: TGTGCCAGCAGAAGGACAGGGCCGGGGGAGACCCAGTACTTC. Full variable domain (outside the CDR3, taken from reference TRBV7-9 and TRBJ2-5): DTGVSQNPRHKITKRGQNVTFRCDPISEHNRLYWYRQTLGQGPEFLTYFQNEAQLEKSRLLSDRFSAERPKGSFSTLEIQRTEQGDSAMYLCASRRTGPGETQYFGPGTRLLVL.

The V call is TRBV6-1, the J call TRBJ1-5; D is unclear. This CDR3 region has 14 residues. Germline V CDR1 and CDR2: MNHNS, SASEGT. V lost 2 bases to trimming and J lost 9 bases, with 14 bases between them. CDR3 amino acids: CASSERGLSAPQHF. As DNA, the CDR3 is TGTGCCAGCAGTGAACGGGGTTTGTCAGCGCCCCAGCATTTT.

This rearrangement joins TRBV7-9 to TRBJ1-1; 8 nucleotides line up with TRBD1. This CDR3 has 17 amino acids. Per the germline V gene, CDR1 is SEHNR and CDR2 is FQNEAQ (reference sequence). The junction had 9 bases not matched to a gene; V was cut back by 3 bases and J by 0 bases. The CDR3, as DNA: TGTGCCAGCAGCTTGTCAGGGGGCTCCTCGGTGAACACTGAAGCTTTCTTT. Protein sequence: CASSLSGGSSVNTEAFF.

The rearrangement uses TRBV20-1 and TRBJ2-5, with 11 bases matching TRBD2. The CDR3 sequence is 13 residues long. Trimming at V came to 3 bases and at J to 9 bases, leaving 6 bases not matched to a gene. Germline V gene lookup returns CDR1 DFQATT and CDR2 SNEGSKA (reference sequence). DNA of the CDR3: TGCAGTGCTAGTCCTAGCGGGGGGCTGGCCCAGTACTTC. Its translation is CSASPSGGLAQYF.

The chain links TRBV7-2 to TRBJ2-3, with TRBD2 identical over 10 bases. The germline gives CDR1 SGHTA, CDR2 FQGNSA. V lost 1 base, J lost 4 bases, and 5 bases stayed unmatched. CDR3 size: 16 residues. The CDR3 is CASSLEGSGGPDTQYF. The CDR3 coding sequence is TGTGCCAGCAGCTTAGAGGGTAGCGGGGGGCCAGATACGCAGTATTTT.

V and J are TRBV6-1 and TRBJ1-5, with 11 positions matching TRBD1. V was clipped by 2 bases and J by 2 bases; unmatched bases: 5. Germline V CDR1 and CDR2: MNHNS, SASEGT. The CDR3 runs 17 residues. For the CDR3, the DNA is TGTGCCAGCAGTGAACGGACAGGGGGCTGGGGCAATCAGCCCCAGCATTTT. Translation gives CASSERTGGWGNQPQHF.

V is TRBV18 and J is TRBJ2-5, with 7 bases that match TRBD2. Germline-derived CDR1 and CDR2 are KGHSH and LQKENI. The CDR3 has 12 residues. Trimming took 4 bases from V and 4 from J; bases not matched to a gene: 0. The CDR3 bases are TGTGCCAGCTCACGCGGGGGAGAGACCCAGTACTTC. This sequence encodes CASSRGGETQYF.

The chain recombines TRBV6-6 with TRBJ1-2, with TRBD1 matching 10 bases. CDR3 length equals 15 residues. J was trimmed by 3 bases and V by 5 bases; bases with no gene match: 6. Per the germline V gene, CDR1 is MNHNY and CDR2 is SVGAGI (reference sequence). The CDR3 loop is CASSTRTGGDYGYTF. CDR3 coding DNA: TGTGCCAGCAGTACTCGGACAGGGGGGGACTATGGCTACACCTTC.

The sample holds one count of this clone. The gene calls are TRBV6-5 and TRBJ1-6; possibly TRBD1 for D (5 bases). Looked up from germline, CDR1 is MNHEY and CDR2 is SVGAGI. The CDR3 is made up of 16 amino acids. Trimming removed 2 bases from V and 7 bases from J, with 15 bases in between. CDR3 residues: CASSYPPQGGNSPLHF. The CDR3 DNA follows: TGTGCCAGCAGTTACCCCCCCCAGGGAGGGAATTCACCCCTCCACTTT.

The V gene is TRBV7-2, the J gene TRBJ1-6; D is ambiguous. The CDR3 consists of 16 residues. Germline loops: CDR1 SGHTA, CDR2 FQGNSA. Trimming took 6 bases from V and 0 from J, leaving 12 bases between them. The CDR3 DNA reads as TGTGCCAGCAGGCCAGGCACAACCTCCTATAATTCACCCCTCCACTTT. This translates into CASRPGTTSYNSPLHF.

Only one count was recorded for this clone. The chain links TRBV29-1 to TRBJ2-5, with a weak D call TRBD2 (6 bases). Trimming shortened V by 4 bases and J by 9 bases, and 6 bases separated the two germline ends. CDR1 and CDR2 (germline): SQVTM, ANQGSEA. This CDR3 comprises 9 residues. CDR3 loop: CSVGGAQYF. CDR3 bases: TGCAGCGTTGGGGGGGCCCAGTACTTC. Variable domain in full (rest from reference TRBV29-1 and TRBJ2-5): SAVISQKPSRDICQRGTSLTIQCQVDSQVTMMFWYRQQPGQSLTLIATANQGSEATYESGFVIDKFPISRPNLTFSTLTVSNMSPEDSSIYLCSVGGAQYFGPGTRLLVL.

This clone was detected only a few times. This chain connects TRBV10-3 to TRBJ2-1; 8 nucleotides align to TRBD2. V lost 6 bases to trimming and J lost 7 bases; unmatched junction nucleotides: 5. The CDR3 loop spans 13 amino acids. Germline V CDR1 and CDR2: ENHRY, SYGVKD. The CDR3, as DNA: TGTGCCATCAGGGGTAGCGGGAAAAATGAGCAGTTCTTC. It yields the protein CAIRGSGKNEQFF.

The CDR3 DNA reads as TGTGCCAGCAGGGGGGGGCGGCAGGGAGGCACTGAAGCTTTCTTT. Its protein product is CASRGGRQGGTEAFF. The chain uses TRBV2 and TRBJ1-1, with a tentative D call TRBD1 (6 bases). CDR3 length: 15 amino acids. Between the trimmed V and J ends, which lost 6 bases and 4 bases, there was a span of 18 bases. Germline V gene data show CDR1 as SNHLY and CDR2 as FYNNEI. The variable domain in full, with the rest retrieved from reference TRBV2 and TRBJ1-1, is EPEVTQTPSHQVTQMGQEVILRCVPISNHLYFYWYRQILGQKVEFLVSFYNNEISEKSEIFDDQFSVERPDGSNFTLKIRSTKLEDSAMYFCASRGGRQGGTEAFFGQGTRLTVV.

The gene calls are TRBV6-1 and TRBJ2-6, with TRBD1 as a possible D gene (5 bases). CDR1 and CDR2 from the germline V gene are MNHNS and SASEGT. This CDR3 has 18 amino acids. Deletions cut 3 bases from V and 0 bases from J, with 15 bases between. The CDR3, as DNA: TGTGCCAGCAGTGAGCTGGGGTTCAGGGTCTCTGGGGCCAACGTCCTGACTTTC. Residues: CASSELGFRVSGANVLTF.

The chain employs TRBV2 and TRBJ2-5, with 9 bases lining up with TRBD1. Germline CDR1 reads SNHLY; CDR2 reads FYNNEI. The V gene end was trimmed by 6 bases and the J gene end by 5 bases; junction bases not matched to a gene: 4. CDR3 length: 13 residues. The CDR3 DNA sequence: TGTGCCAGCAGCCGGGACAGGGCTGAGACCCAGTACTTC. It specifies CASSRDRAETQYF.

This sequence joins TRBV15 and TRBJ1-3; 8 bases fit TRBD1. Germline V lookup: CDR1 LNHNV, CDR2 YYDKDF (reference sequence). V lost 4 bases to trimming and J lost 3 bases; unmatched junction nucleotides: 11. CDR3 size: 17 residues. In DNA form, the CDR3 reads TGTGCCACCAGCAACAGGACAGGGTTGGTATATGGAAACACCATATATTTT. It encodes CATSNRTGLVYGNTIYF.

CDR3 in amino acids: CASTNSGGGYEQYF. The CDR3 bases are TGTGCCAGCACCAACTCCGGGGGAGGCTACGAGCAGTACTTC. The gene calls are TRBV6-6 and TRBJ2-7, with TRBD2 as a possible D gene (6 bases). Germline V gene sequence: CDR1 MNHNY, CDR2 SVGAGI (reference sequence). V dropped 7 bases and J dropped 3 bases, with 16 bases sitting between them. The CDR3 contains 14 residues.

The chain combines TRBV19 with TRBJ2-7; 8 bases fit TRBD2. CDR1 LNHDA and CDR2 SQIVND come from the germline V gene (reference sequence). Germline trimming cut 10 bases from V and 6 bases from J; bases unmatched to any gene: 8. CDR3 length equals 12 residues. The CDR3 protein is CATGTRGGEQYF. CDR3 in DNA: TGTGCCACCGGGACTAGGGGCGGCGAGCAGTACTTC.

The genes are TRBV14 and TRBJ1-2, with TRBD1 matching over 8 bases. The V gene end was trimmed by 4 bases and the J gene end by 7 bases; junction bases not matched to a gene: 11. The length of the CDR3 is 15 residues. Germline loops: CDR1 SGHDN, CDR2 FVKESK. The DNA of the CDR3 is TGTGCCAGCAGCCTAACACCTGGACAGGGCGGTGGCTACACCTTC. It specifies CASSLTPGQGGGYTF.

The genes are TRBV28 and TRBJ2-5; D is perhaps TRBD2 (6 bases). The ends were cut back, 6 bases at V and 0 bases at J, with 14 bases in the middle. This CDR3 comprises 15 residues. Germline CDR1 reads MDHEN; CDR2 reads SYDVKM. This CDR3 is CASSRPRGYQETQYF. The DNA of the CDR3 is TGTGCCAGCAGCCGCCCCCGGGGGTACCAAGAGACCCAGTACTTC.

The count of this clone is one. V usage is TRBV2 and J usage is TRBJ2-7, with D perhaps TRBD2 (6 bases). The V gene's germline CDR1 is SNHLY and CDR2 FYNNEI. The ends were cut back, 7 bases at V and 3 bases at J, with 13 bases in the middle. This CDR3 is 13 amino acids long. The CDR3: CASNGGKGYEQYF. The DNA for the CDR3 is TGTGCCAGCAACGGGGGAAAGGGCTACGAGCAGTACTTC.

DNA of the CDR3: TGTGCCAGCAGCTTAGGCGTGACAGTCCAAGAGACCCAGTACTTC. Protein product: CASSLGVTVQETQYF. The chain recombines TRBV11-2 with TRBJ2-5; the D gene is possibly TRBD1 (5 bases). V shed 1 base and J shed 1 base, with 10 bases lying between them. CDR3 length: 15 residues. Germline CDR1 SGHAT, CDR2 FQNNGV.

The chain recombines TRBV4-1 with TRBJ2-5; the D gene is possibly TRBD2 (5 bases). Deletions cut 1 base from V and 5 bases from J, with 14 bases between. The CDR3 totals 15 residues. Germline V CDR1 and CDR2: MGHRA, YSYEKL. The CDR3: CASSQGEATGETQYF. CDR3 DNA: TGCGCCAGCAGCCAAGGAGAGGCCACGGGGGAGACCCAGTACTTC.

This chain joins TRBV11-2 and TRBJ1-2; D may be TRBD1 (6 bases). The V end lost 6 bases, the J end lost 2 bases, and 10 bases lay between the germline ends. The germline CDR1 and CDR2 sequences are SGHAT and FQNNGV. The CDR3 totals 13 residues. In DNA form, the CDR3 reads TGTGCCAGCAGAAGTACAGGGAACTATGGCTACACCTTC. This gives the protein CASRSTGNYGYTF.

In this sample, this clone turned up once. This sequence joins TRBV7-2 and TRBJ2-5; D may be TRBD1 (5 bases). The V gene's germline CDR1 is SGHTA and CDR2 FQGNSA. V lost 3 bases and J lost 1, with 12 bases in between. The CDR3 spans 15 residues. The CDR3 bases are TGTGCCAGCAGCTTTGCCTGGGGCCCCCAAGAGACCCAGTACTTC. Translation gives CASSFAWGPQETQYF.